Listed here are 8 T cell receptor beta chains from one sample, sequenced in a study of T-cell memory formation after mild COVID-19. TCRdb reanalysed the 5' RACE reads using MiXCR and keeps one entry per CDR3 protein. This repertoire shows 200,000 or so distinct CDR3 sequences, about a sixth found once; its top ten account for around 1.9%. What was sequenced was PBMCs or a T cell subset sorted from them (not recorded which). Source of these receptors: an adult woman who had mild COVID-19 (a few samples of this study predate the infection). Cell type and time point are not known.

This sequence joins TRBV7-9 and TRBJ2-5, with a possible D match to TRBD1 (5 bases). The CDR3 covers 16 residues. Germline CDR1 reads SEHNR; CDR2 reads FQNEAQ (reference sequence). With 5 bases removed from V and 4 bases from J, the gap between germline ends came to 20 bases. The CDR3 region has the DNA TGTGCCAGCAGCCCCCCGGCAACAGGCGTTGGAGAGACCCAGTACTTC. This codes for CASSPPATGVGETQYF.

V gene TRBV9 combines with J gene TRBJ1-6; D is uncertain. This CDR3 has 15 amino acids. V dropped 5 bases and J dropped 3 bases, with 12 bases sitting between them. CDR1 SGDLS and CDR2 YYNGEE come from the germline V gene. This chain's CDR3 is CASREGEYYNSPLHF. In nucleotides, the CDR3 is TGTGCCAGCAGGGAGGGCGAGTACTATAATTCACCCCTCCACTTT.

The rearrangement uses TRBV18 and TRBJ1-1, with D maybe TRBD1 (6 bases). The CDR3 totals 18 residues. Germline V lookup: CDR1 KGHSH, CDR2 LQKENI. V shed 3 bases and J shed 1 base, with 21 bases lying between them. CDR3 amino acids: CASSPIRDIGAPNTEAFF. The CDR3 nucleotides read TGTGCCAGCTCACCGATTCGGGACATTGGGGCCCCGAACACTGAAGCTTTCTTT.

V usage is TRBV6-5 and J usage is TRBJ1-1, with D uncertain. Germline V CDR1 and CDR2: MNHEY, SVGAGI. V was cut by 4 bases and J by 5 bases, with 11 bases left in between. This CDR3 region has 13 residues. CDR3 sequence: CASSFSLGTEAFF. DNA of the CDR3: TGTGCCAGCAGTTTCAGCTTAGGGACTGAAGCTTTCTTT.

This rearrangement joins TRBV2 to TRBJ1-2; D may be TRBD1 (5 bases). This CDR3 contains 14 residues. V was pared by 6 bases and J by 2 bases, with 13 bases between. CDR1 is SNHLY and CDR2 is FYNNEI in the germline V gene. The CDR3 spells CASRDRTQNYGYTF. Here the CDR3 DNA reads TGTGCCAGCAGGGATCGGACACAGAACTATGGCTACACCTTC.

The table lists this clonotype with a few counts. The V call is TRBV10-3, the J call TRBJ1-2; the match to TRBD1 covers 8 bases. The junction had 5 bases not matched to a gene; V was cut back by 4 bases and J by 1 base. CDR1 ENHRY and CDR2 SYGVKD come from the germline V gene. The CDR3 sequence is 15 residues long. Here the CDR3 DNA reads TGTGCCATCAGTGGCGGACAGGGAAATAACTATGGCTACACCTTC. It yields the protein CAISGGQGNNYGYTF.

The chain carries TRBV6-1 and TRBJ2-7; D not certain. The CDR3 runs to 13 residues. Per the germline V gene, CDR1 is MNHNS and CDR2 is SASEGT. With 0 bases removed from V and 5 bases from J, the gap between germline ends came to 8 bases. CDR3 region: CASSEAGRNEQYF. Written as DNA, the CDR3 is TGTGCCAGCAGTGAAGCCGGACGCAACGAGCAGTACTTC.

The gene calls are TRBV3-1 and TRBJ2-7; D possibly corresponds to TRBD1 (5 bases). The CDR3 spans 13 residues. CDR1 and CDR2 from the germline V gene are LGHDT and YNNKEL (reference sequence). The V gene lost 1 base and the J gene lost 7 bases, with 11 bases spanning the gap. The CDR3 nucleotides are TGTGCCAGCAGCCAAGGGGGCGGTTGGGAGCAGTACTTC. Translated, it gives CASSQGGGWEQYF.